The clone carrying this T cell receptor (beta chain) was recorded once. Antigen unknown. The sample belongs to a study of CD8 T cells in ankylosing spondylitis. Study observations and caveats: A number of the motif variants had already been described in reactive arthritis synovial fluid and blood. Disease-linked clones were reportedly significantly enriched in matched ankylosing spondylitis synovial fluid. Characteristic of ankylosing spondylitis blood, it appeared, was a TCR beta motif comprising about eight highly homologous variants.

This CDR3 has 22 amino acids. CDR1 is SGHAT and CDR2 is FQNNGV in the germline V gene. The ends lost 11 bases at V and 3 bases at J; junction bases unmatched: 31. Preparation of TCR beta libraries was done by quantitative 5'-RACE with molecular barcodes. TCRdb re-called the 5' RACE reads with MiXCR, one entry per CDR3 protein. The sample holds around 770,000 distinct CDR3 sequences, under 20% seen once. This chain uses TRBV11-2 with TRBJ2-3, with 11 positions matching TRBD2. The receptor was derived from a male donor with ankylosing spondylitis. The sequenced sample consisted of blood, either unsorted or a sorted T cell fraction (not recorded which). CDR3 in amino acids: CAGLRRQGGVAGGPRWTDTQYF. In nucleotides, the CDR3 is TGTGCCGGACTTAGAAGGCAGGGCGGAGTAGCGGGAGGGCCGAGGTGGACAGATACGCAGTATTTT. Full variable domain (rest looked up from reference TRBV11-2 and TRBJ2-3): EAGVAQSPRYKIIEKRQSVAFWCNPISGHATLYWYQQILGQGPKLLIQFQNNGVVDDSQLPKDRFSAERLKGVDSTLKIQPAKLEDSAVYLCAGLRRQGGVAGGPRWTDTQYFGPGTRLTVL.